This is a list of T cell receptor beta chains from one sample in a study of blood T cell repertoires in COVID-19. TCRdb's table, derived via immunoSEQ multiplex PCR, lists solely in-frame clones and lacks some. The sample records about 250,000 clones, around 86% being singletons. Sequenced input: PBMCs or T cells enriched from blood (not recorded which). The receptors stem from a young man who had recovered from COVID-19. The CDR3 runs from the conserved cysteine through the conserved F or W. D genes are given only for firm matches. Rows give clone size only sometimes, using once, few, many, or a class for an expanded clone.

>TRBJ2-1|TRBV2|NA|TRBD2
CASSASGHNEQFF
TGTGCCAGCAGTGCTAGCGGGCACAATGAGCAGTTCTTC
>TRBJ2-3|TRBV2|NA|TRBD2
CASRRRTSGGFSTDTQYF
TGTGCCAGCAGGAGAAGAACTAGCGGGGGTTTTAGCACAGATACGCAGTATTTT
>TRBJ2-7|TRBV10-2|NA|NA
CASSETPLVSEQYF
TGCGCCAGCAGCGAAACGCCTCTAGTCTCGGAGCAGTACTTC
>TRBJ2-7|TRBV19|NA|TRBD1
CASSIGTGSAYEQYF
TGTGCCAGTAGTATCGGGACAGGGTCGGCCTACGAGCAGTACTTC
>TRBJ2-1|TRBV5-4|NA|TRBD1
CASSAGTGGLRFF
TGTGCCAGCAGCGCCGGCACAGGGGGCTTGCGGTTCTTC
>TRBJ2-7|TRBV5-4|once|NA
CASSPTGYEQYF
TGTGCCAGCAGCCCTACAGGATACGAGCAGTACTTC
>TRBJ1-1|TRBV6-5|NA|TRBD1
CASSPQTGANTEAFF
TGTGCCAGCAGCCCCCAGACAGGGGCAAACACTGAAGCTTTCTTT
>TRBJ2-1|TRBV6-5|NA|NA
CASSYSVLGHNEQFF
TGTGCCAGCAGTTACTCGGTCCTAGGCCACAATGAGCAGTTCTTC
>TRBJ2-7|TRBV10-3|NA|TRBD2
CAIGASGGAPDEQYF
TGTGCCATCGGGGCCTCCGGGGGGGCTCCAGACGAGCAGTACTTC
>TRBJ1-1|TRBV18|NA|NA
CASSPRVTGNTEAFF
TGTGCCAGCTCACCACGAGTGACAGGGAACACTGAAGCTTTCTTT
>TRBJ1-2|TRBV15|NA|NA
CATSTRVLGYGYTF
TGTGCCACCAGCACCAGGGTTCTGGGCTATGGCTACACCTTC
>TRBJ2-1|TRBV4-1|NA|NA
CASSQESSSSYNEQFF
TGCGCCAGCAGCCAAGAAAGTTCCAGCTCCTACAATGAGCAGTTCTTC
>TRBJ2-7|TRBV9|NA|NA
CASSVEGDRFSYEQYF
TGTGCCAGCAGCGTCGAGGGAGACAGGTTCTCCTACGAGCAGTACTTC
>TRBJ2-7|TRBV19|NA|TRBD2
CASSPSPPSGSPYEQYF
TGTGCCAGTAGCCCCAGTCCCCCTAGCGGGAGTCCCTACGAGCAGTACTTC
>TRBJ2-1|TRBV12-5|NA|NA
CAGANFRGREQFF
TGTGCTGGAGCGAATTTCCGGGGAAGGGAGCAGTTCTTC
>TRBJ1-5|TRBV27|NA|TRBD1
CASRARGRGNQPQHF
TGTGCCAGCAGGGCGAGGGGGCGCGGCAATCAGCCCCAGCATTTT
>TRBJ2-3|TRBV3-1/TRBV3-2|NA|TRBD2
CASSPLAGGVTDTQYF
TGTGCCAGCAGCCCCCTAGCGGGGGGGGTGACAGATACGCAGTATTTT
>TRBJ2-3|TRBV27|NA|NA
CASSLSLTGTDTQYF
TGTGCCAGCAGTTTATCTCTTACGGGCACAGATACGCAGTATTTT
>TRBJ2-1|TRBV5-4|NA|NA
CASSLNGGYNEQFF
TGTGCCAGCAGCTTGAACGGGGGTTACAATGAGCAGTTCTTC
>TRBJ1-5|TRBV3-1/TRBV3-2|NA|NA
CASSQTGGPNQPQHF
TGTGCCAGCAGCCAGACAGGAGGCCCCAATCAGCCCCAGCATTTT
>TRBJ2-7|TRBV5-4|NA|NA
CASSLDPGAYEQYF
TGTGCCAGCAGCTTGGACCCGGGGGCCTACGAGCAGTACTTC
>TRBJ2-1|TRBV28|NA|TRBD2
CASSGRLAARGEQFF
TGTGCCAGCAGTGGGAGGCTAGCGGCGAGGGGTGAGCAGTTCTTC
>TRBJ2-7|TRBV30|NA|NA
CAWSDQLGLPEQYF
TGTGCCTGGAGTGACCAACTGGGACTTCCCGAGCAGTACTTC
>TRBJ2-7|TRBV6-5|NA|TRBD2
CASSTSGAPTREQYF
TGTGCCAGCAGTACTAGCGGGGCCCCTACTAGGGAGCAGTACTTC
>TRBJ1-2|TRBV7-9|NA|TRBD1
CASSSRGVYGYTF
TGTGCCAGCAGCTCCAGGGGGGTCTATGGCTACACCTTC
>TRBJ1-2|TRBV4-2|NA|NA
CASSQDSYGYTF
TGTGCCAGCAGCCAAGATAGCTATGGCTACACCTTC
>TRBJ2-1|TRBV9|NA|TRBD2
CASSPRTSGYNEQFF
TGTGCCAGCAGCCCTCGGACTAGCGGCTACAATGAGCAGTTCTTC
>TRBJ2-5|TRBV5-4|NA|TRBD2
CATGLAGGQETQYF
TGTGCCACAGGACTAGCGGGGGGACAAGAGACCCAGTACTTC
>TRBJ1-5|TRBV9|once|NA
CASSVGGREGQPQHF
TGTGCCAGCAGCGTAGGAGGCAGGGAGGGTCAGCCCCAGCATTTT
>TRBJ2-1|TRBV29-1|NA|TRBD2
CSVDPTSGIDNEQFF
TGCAGCGTTGACCCGACTAGCGGGATCGACAATGAGCAGTTCTTC
>TRBJ2-1|TRBV15|NA|TRBD2
CATSRSGRAYNEQFF
TGTGCCACCAGCAGGAGCGGGAGGGCCTACAATGAGCAGTTCTTC
>TRBJ1-2|TRBV18|NA|TRBD1
CASSRGTGDSNYGYTF
TGTGCCAGCTCACGAGGGACAGGCGATTCTAACTATGGCTACACCTTC
>TRBJ2-2|TRBV12-3/TRBV12-4|NA|NA
CASSFSPGELFF
TGTGCCAGCAGTTTCTCTCCCGGGGAGCTGTTTTTT
>TRBJ1-1|TRBV5-1|NA|TRBD1
CASSQGQTNTEAFF
TGCGCCAGCAGCCAGGGACAGACTAACACTGAAGCTTTCTTT
>TRBJ2-6|TRBV7-9|NA|NA
CASSLESGLGPGANVLTF
TGTGCCAGCAGCTTAGAAAGCGGGTTAGGGCCTGGGGCCAACGTCCTGACTTTC
>TRBJ1-1|TRBV6-1|many|TRBD1
CASSDGQGYGEAFF
TGTGCCAGCAGTGACGGACAGGGGTACGGCGAAGCTTTCTTT
>TRBJ1-2|TRBV19|NA|NA
CASSTSSDYGYTF
TGTGCCAGTAGTACCTCTTCAGATTATGGCTACACCTTC
>TRBJ1-1|TRBV29-1|NA|NA
CSVDPSGNTEAFF
TGCAGCGTCGATCCCTCAGGGAACACTGAAGCTTTCTTT
>TRBJ2-5|TRBV14|NA|NA
CASSPLRASMQETQYF
TGTGCCAGCAGCCCCTTGAGGGCGAGCATGCAAGAGACCCAGTACTTC
>TRBJ1-1|TRBV19|NA|NA
CASSTPWYTSNTEAFF
TGTGCCAGTAGCACCCCGTGGTATACATCAAACACTGAAGCTTTCTTT